These T cell receptor beta chains were read from a single sample in a study of human T cells and chemical hapten exposure. One entry per CDR3 protein, called by TCRdb with MiXCR from the RACE reads. The repertoire includes 60,000 to 80,000 distinct CDR3 sequences, 6.7% of them detected once, and 1.5% to 2% sits in the top ten. Sequenced material: whole blood, taken in connection with sensitization to the hapten diphenylcyclopropenone (DPC). These receptors were taken from a woman under 40 with alopecia areata. Some clones in this sample may be carry-over from other donors' samples. Each CDR3 is given with its conserved first and last residue. D genes are given only for firm matches. Size is omitted from some rows. Given values are once, few, many or a class for expanded clones.

j_gene	v_gene	d_gene	abundance	CDR3aa	CDR3nt
TRBJ1-1	TRBV7-9	TRBD1	many	CASSFYRQGDRNTEAFF	TGTGCCAGCAGCTTCTATCGACAGGGGGATAGGAACACTGAAGCTTTCTTT
TRBJ1-1	TRBV11-2	TRBD1	NA	CASSFAGQGRTEAFF	TGTGCCAGCAGCTTCGCGGGACAGGGAAGAACTGAAGCTTTCTTT
TRBJ2-1	TRBV20-1	NA	many	CSARHPLSYNEQFF	TGCAGTGCTAGGCACCCCCTTTCCTACAATGAGCAGTTCTTC
TRBJ2-1	TRBV9	NA	many	CASSVVRGAGYNEQFF	TGTGCCAGCAGCGTAGTCAGGGGCGCGGGATACAATGAGCAGTTCTTC
TRBJ1-2	TRBV7-2	NA	NA	CASSLIEAVHRAMYGYTF	TGTGCCAGCAGCTTAATAGAGGCAGTTCACCGCGCTATGTATGGCTACACCTTC
TRBJ1-1	TRBV4-3	TRBD1	many	CASSQDGWDRDSAEAFF	TGTGCCAGCAGCCAAGACGGATGGGACAGGGATTCCGCTGAAGCTTTCTTT
TRBJ2-7	TRBV7-8	NA	many	CASSLASGTFGYEQYF	TGTGCCAGCAGCTTAGCCTCCGGGACATTCGGGTACGAGCAGTACTTC
TRBJ2-3	TRBV12-3/TRBV12-4	NA	few	CASRPSVAGTDTQYF	TGTGCCAGCAGACCCTCGGTTGCTGGCACAGATACGCAGTATTTT
TRBJ1-1	TRBV28	NA	NA	CASSLAGAGNTEAFF	TGTGCCAGCAGTTTAGCCGGGGCGGGGAACACTGAAGCTTTCTTT
TRBJ2-1	TRBV20-1	NA	many	CSALDSLNEQFF	TGCAGTGCTCTGGACTCCCTGAATGAGCAGTTCTTC
TRBJ2-6	TRBV6-1	NA	many	CASSPQGNSGANVLTF	TGTGCCAGCAGTCCACAGGGTAACTCTGGGGCCAACGTCCTGACTTTC
TRBJ2-4	TRBV9	NA	few	CASSSSIGLRDIQYF	TGTGCCAGCAGCTCATCTATAGGTCTTCGGGACATTCAGTACTTC
TRBJ1-2	TRBV6-1	NA	many	CASSEPGGPGNYGYTF	TGTGCCAGCAGTGAGCCCGGGGGGCCAGGGAACTATGGCTACACCTTC
TRBJ2-3	TRBV6-5	TRBD1	many	CASSYSQGAKTDTQYF	TGTGCCAGCAGTTACTCCCAGGGGGCTAAGACAGATACGCAGTATTTT
TRBJ2-5	TRBV4-2	TRBD2	many	CASSPYAGVGETQYF	TGTGCCAGCAGCCCTTACGCGGGGGTTGGTGAGACCCAGTACTTC
TRBJ1-1	TRBV6-6	NA	few	CASSYSSEVLNTEAFF	TGTGCCAGCAGTTACTCGTCAGAAGTTTTGAACACTGAAGCTTTCTTT
TRBJ1-3	TRBV6-5	NA	few	CASSYQATSGNTIYF	TGTGCCAGCAGTTACCAGGCTACCTCTGGAAACACCATATATTTT
TRBJ2-6	TRBV27	NA	many	CASSPLTGANVLTF	TGTGCCAGCAGCCCCCTGACCGGGGCCAACGTCCTGACTTTC
TRBJ2-1	TRBV7-2	TRBD2	many	CASSPKPGLAGGPIF	TGTGCCAGCAGCCCCAAGCCGGGACTAGCGGGGGGGCCTATATTC
TRBJ2-3	TRBV6-2/TRBV6-3	NA	many	CASSYDRNRVDTQYF	TGTGCCAGCAGTTACGACAGGAATCGCGTAGATACGCAGTATTTT
TRBJ2-7	TRBV12-3/TRBV12-4	NA	many	CASSETGGRSYEQYF	TGTGCCAGCAGCGAGACAGGCGGACGCTCCTACGAGCAGTACTTC
TRBJ2-7	TRBV5-1	NA	few	CASAQDSYEQYF	TGCGCCAGCGCCCAGGACAGCTACGAGCAGTACTTC
TRBJ2-3	TRBV11-2	TRBD2	many	CASALGGGGAQDTQYF	TGTGCCAGCGCTTTGGGAGGCGGGGGGGCGCAAGATACGCAGTATTTT
TRBJ1-5	TRBV20-1	TRBD1	NA	CSARVGTGVNQPQHF	TGCAGTGCTAGAGTTGGGACAGGGGTGAATCAGCCCCAGCATTTT
TRBJ2-7	TRBV6-5	NA	many	CASSSPGDEQYF	TGTGCCAGCAGTTCCCCAGGGGACGAGCAGTACTTC
TRBJ1-5	TRBV6-2/TRBV6-3	NA	many	CASSYGGSQPQHF	TGTGCCAGCAGTTATGGTGGGAGTCAGCCCCAGCATTTT
TRBJ1-1	TRBV2	TRBD1	many	CASSPDRDTEAFF	TGTGCCAGCAGCCCCGACAGGGACACTGAAGCTTTCTTT
TRBJ2-5	TRBV3-1	NA	many	CASFRSDRETQYF	TGTGCCAGCTTCAGGTCCGACCGGGAGACCCAGTACTTC
TRBJ1-4	TRBV2	NA	NA	CASKTDATNEKLFF	TGTGCCAGCAAAACAGATGCAACTAATGAAAAACTGTTTTTT
TRBJ1-4	TRBV20-1	TRBD1	many	CSALDDRAAEKLFF	TGCAGTGCTCTTGACGACAGGGCGGCGGAAAAACTGTTTTTT
TRBJ1-1	TRBV2	TRBD1	many	CASSEAVGQTNTEAFF	TGTGCCAGCAGTGAAGCGGTGGGACAGACGAACACTGAAGCTTTCTTT
TRBJ2-6	TRBV5-4	NA	few	CASSPDGLGANVLTF	TGTGCCAGCAGCCCGGACGGTCTTGGGGCCAACGTCCTGACTTTC
TRBJ2-1	TRBV9	NA	NA	CASSELRGGVNYNEQFF	TGTGCCAGCAGCGAGCTAAGGGGGGGGGTCAACTACAATGAGCAGTTCTTC
TRBJ1-1	TRBV29-1	TRBD1	many	CSGSRDREAFF	TGCAGCGGGTCCCGGGACAGGGAAGCTTTCTTT
TRBJ1-2	TRBV18	TRBD1	many	CASSQQGGTGTRGYTF	TGTGCCAGCTCACAACAAGGGGGGACAGGGACTCGAGGCTACACCTTC
TRBJ2-6	TRBV2	TRBD2	few	CASFTSGGSGADVLTF	TGTGCCAGTTTCACTAGCGGGGGATCTGGGGCCGACGTCCTGACTTTC
TRBJ1-3	TRBV30	NA	many	CAWSVRGFDDTIYF	TGTGCCTGGAGTGTACGAGGGTTTGATGACACCATATATTTT
TRBJ2-5	TRBV6-2/TRBV6-3	TRBD1	many	CASSYDLTGVRLQETQYF	TGTGCCAGCAGTTACGACCTCACAGGGGTACGCCTCCAAGAGACCCAGTACTTC
TRBJ2-1	TRBV2	TRBD2	many	CASSERGGLAGGYNEQFF	TGTGCCAGCAGTGAAAGAGGGGGCCTAGCGGGGGGATACAATGAGCAGTTCTTC
TRBJ2-7	TRBV7-3	NA	many	CASSSRSGSHEQYF	TGTGCCAGCAGCTCGAGATCTGGCAGCCACGAGCAGTACTTC
TRBJ2-1	TRBV5-6	NA	many	CASSLDAEQFF	TGTGCCAGCAGCTTGGACGCCGAGCAGTTCTTC
TRBJ2-7	TRBV20-1	TRBD2	many	CSAIQAGRGGYEQYF	TGCAGTGCAATACAGGCGGGGCGGGGGGGCTACGAGCAGTACTTC
TRBJ2-7	TRBV6-5	TRBD1	many	CASTRGTGGRGQYF	TGTGCCAGCACCCGAGGGACAGGGGGCAGAGGGCAGTACTTC
TRBJ2-1	TRBV12-3/TRBV12-4	NA	many	CASKPDFTYNEQFF	TGTGCCAGCAAACCCGACTTCACTTACAATGAGCAGTTCTTC
TRBJ1-2	TRBV27	NA	NA	CASSPAGRQGYGYTF	TGTGCCAGCAGCCCCGCGGGGCGCCAAGGCTATGGCTACACCTTC